This is a list of T cell receptor beta chains from one sample in a study of blood T cells in healthy people across ages. TCRdb processed the 5' RACE reads anew with MiXCR; each CDR3 protein has one entry. This table holds 650,000 to 800,000 distinct CDR3 sequences, around two fifths found once. Sequenced material: blood. The source is a man aged 55-75 years in good health. The CDR3 runs from the conserved cysteine through the conserved F or W. Fields, in order: clone size, J gene, D gene, V gene, CDR3 DNA, CDR3 protein. The D gene is left open where the match is weak. Clone size appears in some rows only: once, few, many, or a class for an expanded clone.

.,TRBJ2-3,TRBD2,TRBV7-8,TGTGCCAGCAGCTACCGTGCGGGGGGCCGTAGCACAGATACGCAGTATTTT,CASSYRAGGRSTDTQYF
.,TRBJ1-2,.,TRBV5-6,TGTGCCAGCAGCTTGGGCTGGCAACACTATGGCTACACCTTC,CASSLGWQHYGYTF
.,TRBJ1-6,.,TRBV20-1,TGCAGTGCTATAACCACGCGACCAGGAAATTCACCCCTCCACTTT,CSAITTRPGNSPLHF
few,TRBJ1-2,TRBD1,TRBV6-6,TGTGCCAGCATCGCCTCGGGACAGGGCGGCTATGGCTACACCTTC,CASIASGQGGYGYTF
.,TRBJ2-5,.,TRBV7-9,TGTGCCAGCAGCGAGGGATACAGGGAAGAGACCCAGTACTTC,CASSEGYREETQYF
.,TRBJ2-3,.,TRBV25-1,TGTGCCAGCAGTGATTTCTTGGGCACAGATACGCAGTATTTT,CASSDFLGTDTQYF
.,TRBJ2-7,.,TRBV5-1,TGCGCCAGCAGCTTGGTAGACAGATCCCCCTACGAGCAGTACTTC,CASSLVDRSPYEQYF
.,TRBJ1-2,.,TRBV5-1,TGCGCCAGCAGCACCAGATCCGGGCAAGGGGATGGCTACACCTTC,CASSTRSGQGDGYTF
few,TRBJ2-3,TRBD2,TRBV29-1,TGCAGCGTTGTACGCGGGGGGGCAGATACGCAGTATTTT,CSVVRGGADTQYF
.,TRBJ1-5,.,TRBV5-1,TGCGCCAGCAGCTTGGGAAATAGCGGTCAGCCCCAGCATTTT,CASSLGNSGQPQHF
.,TRBJ2-7,.,TRBV21-1,TGTGCCGGCAGCCACAGGGATCACGAGCAGTACTTC,CAGSHRDHEQYF
few,TRBJ2-7,TRBD2,TRBV7-4,TGTGCCAGCAGCGAAGATAGCGGGGGGGCCTACGAGCAGTACTTC,CASSEDSGGAYEQYF
few,TRBJ2-7,.,TRBV2,TGTGCCAGCAGCGGGACCTTCTACGAGCAGTACTTC,CASSGTFYEQYF
.,TRBJ2-7,TRBD2,TRBV7-2,TGTGCCAGCAGCCCAGGACTAGCGGGGTCCGGGTACGAGCAGTACTTC,CASSPGLAGSGYEQYF
.,TRBJ2-7,.,TRBV5-1,TGCGCCAGCAGCTTGCGATTGAACGGAGCCTACGAGCAGTACTTC,CASSLRLNGAYEQYF
.,TRBJ1-2,.,TRBV7-2,TGTGCCAGCAGCCCTAAGGCTGTCGGGAATGCTAACTATGGCTACACCTTC,CASSPKAVGNANYGYTF
.,TRBJ1-2,.,TRBV5-1,TGCGCCAGCAGCCGTGATTCGTTAGCCTATGGCTACACCTTC,CASSRDSLAYGYTF
.,TRBJ2-1,.,TRBV7-8,TGTGCCAGCAGCTTAAACAGGGTTGGGCGGGAGGAGCAGTTCTTC,CASSLNRVGREEQFF
once,TRBJ2-1,TRBD2,TRBV7-2,TGTGCCAGCACCTCCGGGACTAGCAGACACAATGAGCAGTTCTTC,CASTSGTSRHNEQFF
few,TRBJ2-7,TRBD2,TRBV29-1,TGCAGCGCCGCAGTAGGGAGGGGACCCTACGAGCAGTACTTC,CSAAVGRGPYEQYF
.,TRBJ2-7,.,TRBV20-1,TGCAGTGCTAGATCGGGGGATGGCGGGGGACAAGAGCAGTACTTC,CSARSGDGGGQEQYF
.,TRBJ2-1,.,TRBV5-6,TGTGCCAGCAGCGAGGACAGTCAAGAGACCCAGTTCTTC,CASSEDSQETQFF
.,TRBJ1-6,.,TRBV5-6,TGTGCCAGCAGCTACGGAGGTTCACCCCTCCACTTT,CASSYGGSPLHF